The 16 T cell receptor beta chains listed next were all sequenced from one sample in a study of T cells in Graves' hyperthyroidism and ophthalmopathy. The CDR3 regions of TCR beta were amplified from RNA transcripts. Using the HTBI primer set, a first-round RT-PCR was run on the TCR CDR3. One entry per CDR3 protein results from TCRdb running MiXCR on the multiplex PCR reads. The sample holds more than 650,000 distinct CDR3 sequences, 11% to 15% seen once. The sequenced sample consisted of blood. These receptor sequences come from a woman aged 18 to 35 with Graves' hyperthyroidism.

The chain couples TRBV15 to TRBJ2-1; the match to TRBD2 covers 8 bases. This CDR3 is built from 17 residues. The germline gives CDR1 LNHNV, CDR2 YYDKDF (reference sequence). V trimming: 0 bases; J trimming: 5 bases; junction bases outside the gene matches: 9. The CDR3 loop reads CATSRDTRGSGDNEQFF. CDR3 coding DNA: TGTGCCACCAGCAGAGATACACGGGGTAGCGGGGACAATGAGCAGTTCTTC.

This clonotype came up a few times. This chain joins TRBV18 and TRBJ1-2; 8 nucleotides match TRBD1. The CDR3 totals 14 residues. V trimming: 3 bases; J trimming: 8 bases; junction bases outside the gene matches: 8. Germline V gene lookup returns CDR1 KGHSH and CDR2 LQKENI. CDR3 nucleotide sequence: TGTGCCAGCTCACCGCCCGGCGGGACAGGAGGCTACACCTTC. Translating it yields CASSPPGGTGGYTF.

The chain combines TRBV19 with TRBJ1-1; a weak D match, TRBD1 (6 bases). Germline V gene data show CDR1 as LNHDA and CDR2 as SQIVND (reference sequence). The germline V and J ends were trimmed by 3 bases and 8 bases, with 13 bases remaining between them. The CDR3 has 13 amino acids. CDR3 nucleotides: TGTGCCAGTAGTATGTACAGGGCGCAGGAAGCTTTCTTT. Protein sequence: CASSMYRAQEAFF.

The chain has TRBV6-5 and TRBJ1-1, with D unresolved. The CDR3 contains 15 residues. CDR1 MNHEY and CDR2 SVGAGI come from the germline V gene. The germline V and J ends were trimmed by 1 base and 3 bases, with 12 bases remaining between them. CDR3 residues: CASSYYAGKDTEAFF. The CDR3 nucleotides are TGTGCCAGCAGTTACTACGCGGGAAAAGACACTGAAGCTTTCTTT.

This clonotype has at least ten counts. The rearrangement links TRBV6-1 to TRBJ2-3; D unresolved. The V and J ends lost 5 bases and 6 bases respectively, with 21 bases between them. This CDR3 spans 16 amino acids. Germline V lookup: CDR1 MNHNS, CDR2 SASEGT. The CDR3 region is CASSPKRFWGPDTQYF. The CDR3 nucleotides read TGTGCCAGCAGTCCAAAGCGTTTTTGGGGTCCGGATACGCAGTATTTT.

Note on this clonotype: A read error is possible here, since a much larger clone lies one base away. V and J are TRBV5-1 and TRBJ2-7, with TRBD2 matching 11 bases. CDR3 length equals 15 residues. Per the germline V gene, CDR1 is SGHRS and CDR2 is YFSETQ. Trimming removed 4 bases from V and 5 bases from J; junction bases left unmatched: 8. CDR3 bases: TGCGCCAGCAGCACGGGACTAGCGGCCCTCCACGAGCAGTACTTC. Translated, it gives CASSTGLAALHEQYF.

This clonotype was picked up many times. For the CDR3, the DNA is TGTGCCAGCAGCCCGCGCAGCGGAACGCTCCAAGAGACCCAGTACTTC. The encoded protein is CASSPRSGTLQETQYF. The chain links TRBV7-9 to TRBJ2-5; possibly TRBD2 for D (5 bases). Germline V gene lookup returns CDR1 SEHNR and CDR2 FQNEAQ (reference sequence). This CDR3 contains 16 residues. The germline V and J ends were trimmed by 5 bases and 1 base, with 17 bases remaining between them.

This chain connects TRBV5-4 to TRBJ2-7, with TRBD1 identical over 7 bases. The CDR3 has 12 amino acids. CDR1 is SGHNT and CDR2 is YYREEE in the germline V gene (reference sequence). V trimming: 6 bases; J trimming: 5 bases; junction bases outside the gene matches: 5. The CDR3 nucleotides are TGTGCCAGCACCGACAGGGCGGACGAGCAGTACTTC. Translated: CASTDRADEQYF. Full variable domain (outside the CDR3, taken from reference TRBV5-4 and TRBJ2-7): ETGVTQSPTHLIKTRGQQVTLRCSSQSGHNTVSWYQQALGQGPQFIFQYYREEENGRGNFPPRFSGLQFPNYSSELNVNALELDDSALYLCASTDRADEQYFGPGTRLTVT.

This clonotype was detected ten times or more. The CDR3 bases are TGTGCCAGCAGTTTTACGGGACTAGCGGGAGGGCGTTACAATGAGCAGTTCTTC. As protein: CASSFTGLAGGRYNEQFF. V usage is TRBV27 and J usage is TRBJ2-1; 16 nucleotides agree with TRBD2. Germline V gives CDR1 MNHEY, CDR2 SMNVEV (reference sequence). The CDR3 length is 18 residues. After removal of 3 bases from V and 4 bases from J, the junction contained 6 bases not matched to a gene.

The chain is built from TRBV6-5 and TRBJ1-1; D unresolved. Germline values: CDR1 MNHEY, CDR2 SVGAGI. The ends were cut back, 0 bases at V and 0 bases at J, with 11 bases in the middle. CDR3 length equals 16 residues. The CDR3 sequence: CASSYSRNTMNTEAFF. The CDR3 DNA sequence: TGTGCCAGCAGTTACTCAAGGAACACCATGAACACTGAAGCTTTCTTT.

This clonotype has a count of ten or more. The CDR3 loop reads CASSRFGGYTF. CDR3 DNA: TGTGCCAGCAGCCGATTCGGTGGCTACACCTTC. V gene TRBV28 combines with J gene TRBJ1-2; no firm D call. The CDR3 covers 11 residues. The germline CDR1 and CDR2 sequences are MDHEN and SYDVKM. Trimming took 6 bases from V and 7 from J, leaving 9 bases between them.

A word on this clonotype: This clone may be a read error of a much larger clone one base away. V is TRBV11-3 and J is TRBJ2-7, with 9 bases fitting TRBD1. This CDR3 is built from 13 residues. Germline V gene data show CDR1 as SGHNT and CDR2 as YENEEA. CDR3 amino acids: CASSWDRAVERYF. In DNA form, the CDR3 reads TGTGCCAGCAGCTGGGACAGGGCTGTCGAGCGGTACTTC. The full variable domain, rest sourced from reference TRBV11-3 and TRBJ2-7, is EAGVVQSPRYKIIEKKQPVAFWCNPISGHNTLYWYLQNLGQGPELLIRYENEEAVDDSQLPKDRFSAERLKGVDSTLKIQPAELGDSAVYLCASSWDRAVERYFGPGTRLTVT.

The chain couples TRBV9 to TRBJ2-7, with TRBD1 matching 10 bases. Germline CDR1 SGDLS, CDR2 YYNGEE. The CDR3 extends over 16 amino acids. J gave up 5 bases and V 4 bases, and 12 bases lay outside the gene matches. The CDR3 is CASSPPGTGVFHEQYF. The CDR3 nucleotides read TGTGCCAGCAGCCCTCCCGGGACAGGGGTATTCCACGAGCAGTACTTC.

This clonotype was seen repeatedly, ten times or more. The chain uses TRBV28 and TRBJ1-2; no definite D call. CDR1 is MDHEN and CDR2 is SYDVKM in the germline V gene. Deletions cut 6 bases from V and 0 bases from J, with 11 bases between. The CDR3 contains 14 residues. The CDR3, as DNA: TGTGCCAGCAGATGGAGGGTCTCTAACTATGGCTACACCTTC. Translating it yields CASRWRVSNYGYTF.

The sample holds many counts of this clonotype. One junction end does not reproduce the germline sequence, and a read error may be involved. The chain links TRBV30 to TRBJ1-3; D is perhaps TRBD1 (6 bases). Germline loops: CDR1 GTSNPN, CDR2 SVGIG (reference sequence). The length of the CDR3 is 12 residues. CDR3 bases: TGTGCCTGGAGGGGCCAGGGACACACCATACATTTT. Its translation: CAWRGQGHTIHF. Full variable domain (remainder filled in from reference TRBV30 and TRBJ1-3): SQTIHQWPATLVQPVGSPLSLECTVEGTSNPNLYWYRQAAGRGLQLLFYSVGIGQISSEVPQNLSASRPQDRQFILSSKKLLLSDSGFYLCAWRGQGHTIHFGEGSWLTVV.

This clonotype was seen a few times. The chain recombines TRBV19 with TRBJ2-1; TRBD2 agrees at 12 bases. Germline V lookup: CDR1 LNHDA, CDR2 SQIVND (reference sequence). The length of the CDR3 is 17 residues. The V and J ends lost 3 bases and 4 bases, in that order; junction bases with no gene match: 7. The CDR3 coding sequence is TGTGCCAGTAGTATCCAATTACTAGCGGGAGGATACAATGAGCAGTTCTTC. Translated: CASSIQLLAGGYNEQFF.